The clone carrying this TCR beta chain turned up a few times. Its target is unknown. Measured with immunoSEQ multiplex PCR; TCRdb has only the in-frame clones, and not every one. The sample has some 31,000 clones, about two thirds seen once; the top ten hold over 12%. The germline V gene has CDR1 LNHDA and CDR2 SQIVND (reference sequence). Deletions cut 6 bases from V and 0 bases from J, with 17 bases between. The CDR3 covers 16 residues. Every patient relapsed after autologous stem cell transplantation, and brentuximab vedotin exposure varied. The data derive from a study of PD-1 blockade in classical Hodgkin lymphoma. General study findings and limits: The study found complete responders had baseline diversity similar to newly diagnosed patients.

The TCR was taken from a human donor with classical Hodgkin lymphoma. The sample consisted of peripheral blood mononuclear cells (PBMCs), taken before the second cycle of nivolumab. The chain uses TRBV19 and TRBJ1-1; D not resolved. CDR3 DNA: TGTGCCAGTAGGAATAGCCGCCACAGCATGAACACTGAAGCTTTCTTT. Translating gives CASRNSRHSMNTEAFF.